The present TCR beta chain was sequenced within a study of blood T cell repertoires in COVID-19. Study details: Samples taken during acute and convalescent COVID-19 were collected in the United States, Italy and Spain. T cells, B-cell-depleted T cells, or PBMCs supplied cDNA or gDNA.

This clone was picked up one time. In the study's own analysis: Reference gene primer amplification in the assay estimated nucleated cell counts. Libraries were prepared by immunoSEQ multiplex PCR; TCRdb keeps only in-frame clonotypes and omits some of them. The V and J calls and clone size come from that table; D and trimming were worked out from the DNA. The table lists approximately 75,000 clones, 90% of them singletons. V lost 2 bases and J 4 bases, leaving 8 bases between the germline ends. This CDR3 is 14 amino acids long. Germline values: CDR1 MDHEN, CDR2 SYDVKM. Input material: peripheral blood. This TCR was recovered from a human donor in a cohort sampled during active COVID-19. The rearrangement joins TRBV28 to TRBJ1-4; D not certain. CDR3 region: CASSLTLINEKLFF. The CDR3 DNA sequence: TGTGCCAGCAGTTTAACTCTGATTAATGAAAAACTGTTTTTT.